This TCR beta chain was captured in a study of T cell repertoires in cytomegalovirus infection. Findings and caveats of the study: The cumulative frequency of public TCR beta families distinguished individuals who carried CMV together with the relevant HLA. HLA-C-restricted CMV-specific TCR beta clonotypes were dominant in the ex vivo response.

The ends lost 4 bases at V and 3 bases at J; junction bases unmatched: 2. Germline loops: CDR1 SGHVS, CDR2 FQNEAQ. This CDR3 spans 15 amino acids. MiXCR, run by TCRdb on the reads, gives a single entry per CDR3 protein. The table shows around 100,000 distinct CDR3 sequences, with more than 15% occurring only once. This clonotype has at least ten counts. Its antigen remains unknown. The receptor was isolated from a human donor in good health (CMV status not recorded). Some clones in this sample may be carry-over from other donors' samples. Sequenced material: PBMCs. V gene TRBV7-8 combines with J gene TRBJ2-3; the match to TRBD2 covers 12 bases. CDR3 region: CASSSLAGGTDTQYF. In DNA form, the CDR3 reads TGTGCCAGCAGCTCGCTAGCGGGGGGGACAGATACGCAGTATTTT.